The next 3 T cell receptor beta chains were all read from a single sample in a study of T cells in Graves' hyperthyroidism and ophthalmopathy. The CDR3 regions of TCR beta were amplified from RNA transcripts. Carried out on the TCR CDR3, a first-round RT-PCR used the HTBI primer set. TCRdb fed the multiplex PCR reads into MiXCR, producing one record per CDR3 protein. This table has about 410,000 distinct CDR3 sequences, under 15% appearing once. The sequenced material came from blood. The receptors come from a young man with Graves' ophthalmopathy.

Turning to this clonotype: A read error may explain this, as a much larger clone is one base away. Likely a read error: the CDR3 ends without its conserved phenylalanine or tryptophan. The V gene is TRBV7-9, the J gene TRBJ1-2; D might be TRBD1 (6 bases). The CDR3 has 15 amino acids. Trimming took 4 bases from V and 4 from J, leaving 16 bases between them. Germline values: CDR1 SEHNR, CDR2 FQNEAQ (reference sequence). The DNA of the CDR3 is TGTGCCAGCAGCTACTCCAAGGGGGTGTCCTATGGCTACACCCTC. Its protein product is CASSYSKGVSYGYTL.

This clonotype was counted only a few times. The CDR3 protein is CASSLALSNNEQFF. CDR3 DNA: TGTGCCAGCAGCTTAGCACTAAGCAACAATGAGCAGTTCTTC. The chain carries TRBV7-2 and TRBJ2-1; D not certain. Trimming took off 0 bases at V and 5 bases at J, with 8 bases between the two ends. CDR1 is SGHTA and CDR2 is FQGNSA in the germline V gene. There are 14 residues in the CDR3.

This clonotype was recorded at least ten times. The rearrangement joins TRBV20-1 to TRBJ1-5; possible D gene TRBD1, 5 bases. The CDR3 spans 15 residues. Germline values: CDR1 DFQATT, CDR2 SNEGSKA (reference sequence). V lost 3 bases and J lost 2, with 14 bases in between. The CDR3: CSASRGWAGNQPQHF. CDR3 nucleotide sequence: TGCAGTGCTAGTCGGGGGTGGGCCGGCAATCAGCCCCAGCATTTT.